This record covers a single T cell receptor beta chain. This entry belongs to a study of blood T cell repertoires in COVID-19. Across the whole study: Samples of COVID-19 (acute and convalescent) were obtained from the United States, Italy and Spain. Sample material is recorded as cDNA or gDNA derived from T cells, B-cell-depleted T cells, or PBMCs.

Seattle patients were enrolled while actively infected and followed longitudinally. Methods used by the authors: Amplified reference gene primers provided the basis for estimating nucleated cell counts. TCRdb's table, derived via immunoSEQ multiplex PCR, lists solely in-frame clones and lacks some. Clone size and the V and J calls come from that table; the DNA yielded D and trimming. The sample has approximately 390,000 clones, 80% to 90% seen once. This TCR was recovered from a woman aged 55-69 years with COVID-19, enrolled during active disease. Sequenced material: peripheral blood.

The CDR3 coding sequence is TGTGCCTGGAGTGTATCCGGGAGCTCCTATAATTCACCCCTCCACTTT. This encodes CAWSVSGSSYNSPLHF. The chain has TRBV30 and TRBJ1-6; D is undetermined. Germline values: CDR1 GTSNPN, CDR2 SVGIG (reference sequence). The CDR3 is 16 residues long. The V end was cut by 0 bases, the J end by 0 bases, with 9 bases between.